This T cell receptor beta chain was sequenced during a study of shared clonotypes between healthy human individuals. Overall study: CD4 naive and memory got three plates each, CD8 naive two, CD8 memory one.

Findings and caveats of the study: Relative to their counterparts shared across all four donors, non-shared clonotypes exhibited diminished generation probabilities. Memory subsets generally showed smaller estimated richness than naive subsets did.

Terminally differentiated effector memory CD45RA+ cells were excluded by CCR7 positive selection of CD45RO-negative cells. The CDR3 covers 13 residues. The V gene end was trimmed by 3 bases and the J gene end by 8 bases; junction bases not matched to a gene: 5. Germline V gene sequence: CDR1 SGHDT, CDR2 YYEEEE. The input for sorted-subset replicate PCRs was around 0.2 ug DNA, tens of thousands of T cell genomes. Sequencing used immunoSEQ multiplex PCR; TCRdb keeps in-frame clones, though not all of them. Here the sample spans about 2.2 million clones, 85% to 95% being singletons. About this clone itself: The antigen is not known.

This receptor was identified in a man younger than 30 in good health. Some clones in this sample may be carry-over from other donors' samples. Sequenced material: naive CD8+ T cells from PBMCs. The V and J genes are TRBV5-6 and TRBJ2-1, with 7 nucleotides matching TRBD2. CDR3 amino acids: CASSSNLADEQFF. The CDR3 DNA follows: TGTGCCAGCAGCTCCAATCTAGCGGATGAGCAGTTCTTC.